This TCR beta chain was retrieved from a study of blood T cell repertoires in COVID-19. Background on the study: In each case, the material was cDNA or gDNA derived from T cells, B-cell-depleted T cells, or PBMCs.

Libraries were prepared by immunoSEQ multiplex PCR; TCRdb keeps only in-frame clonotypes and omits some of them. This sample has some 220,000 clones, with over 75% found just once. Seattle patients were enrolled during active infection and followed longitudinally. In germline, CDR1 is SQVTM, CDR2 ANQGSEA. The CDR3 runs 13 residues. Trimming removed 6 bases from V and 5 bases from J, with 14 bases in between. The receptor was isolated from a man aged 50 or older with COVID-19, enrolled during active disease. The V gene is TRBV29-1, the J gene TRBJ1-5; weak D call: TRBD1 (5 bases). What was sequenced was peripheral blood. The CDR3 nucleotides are TGCAGCGTGCAAGACAGTCATTATCAGCCCCAGCATTTT. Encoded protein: CSVQDSHYQPQHF.